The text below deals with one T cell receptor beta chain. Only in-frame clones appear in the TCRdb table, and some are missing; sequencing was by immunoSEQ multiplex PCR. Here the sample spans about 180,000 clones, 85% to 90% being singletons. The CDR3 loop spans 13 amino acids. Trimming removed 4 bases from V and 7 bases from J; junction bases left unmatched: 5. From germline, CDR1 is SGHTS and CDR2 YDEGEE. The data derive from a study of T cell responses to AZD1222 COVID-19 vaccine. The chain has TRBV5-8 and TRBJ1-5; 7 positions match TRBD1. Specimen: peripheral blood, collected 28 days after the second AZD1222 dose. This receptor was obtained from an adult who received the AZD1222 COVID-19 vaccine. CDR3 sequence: CASSQDRVQPQHF. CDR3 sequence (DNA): TGTGCCAGCAGCCAAGACAGGGTACAGCCCCAGCATTTT.